A single sample gave rise to the 7 T cell receptor beta chains below, sequenced in a study of cytomegalovirus exposure and HLA in healthy donors. The PCR contained 60 Vbeta and 13 Jbeta primers. Data came from immunoSEQ multiplex PCR; TCRdb stores just in-frame clones and leaves some out. The data show under 140,000 clones, around 76% seen once. What was sequenced was PBMCs. Every receptor here comes from a man under 40 in good health and CMV-seropositive.

The chain recombines TRBV7-9 with TRBJ2-2, with 7 bases identical to TRBD2. The J segment lost 2 bases and the V segment lost 8 bases, leaving 8 bases of the junction unmatched. This CDR3 contains 15 residues. Germline lookup yields CDR1 SEHNR and CDR2 FQNEAQ (reference sequence). Here the CDR3 reads CASSAGGGNTGELFF. As DNA, the CDR3 is TGTGCCAGCTCGGCGGGCGGGGGAAACACCGGGGAGCTGTTTTTT. Variable domain in full (rest from reference TRBV7-9 and TRBJ2-2): DTGVSQNPRHKITKRGQNVTFRCDPISEHNRLYWYRQTLGQGPEFLTYFQNEAQLEKSRLLSDRFSAERPKGSFSTLEIQRTEQGDSAMYLCASSAGGGNTGELFFGEGSRLTVL.

V and J are TRBV6-5 and TRBJ1-4; D call uncertain. Germline lookup yields CDR1 MNHEY and CDR2 SVGAGI. Trimming removed 6 bases at V and 4 bases at J, with 15 bases between. CDR3 length: 15 amino acids. The CDR3 nucleotides read TGTGCCAGCAGCCCGGGAGAGGCTAATAATGAAAAACTGTTTTTT. This sequence encodes CASSPGEANNEKLFF.

This chain links TRBV30 with TRBJ1-4, with 8 bases fitting TRBD1. This CDR3 is 14 amino acids long. The ends lost 6 bases at V and 10 bases at J; junction bases unmatched: 13. Germline CDR1 is GTSNPN and CDR2 is SVGIG (reference sequence). CDR3 in DNA: TGTGCCTGTATAAAAAGGCAGGGGGCTGGAAAACTGTTTTTT. Residues: CACIKRQGAGKLFF. The full variable domain, completed using reference TRBV30 and TRBJ1-4, is SQTIHQWPATLVQPVGSPLSLECTVEGTSNPNLYWYRQAAGRGLQLLFYSVGIGQISSEVPQNLSASRPQDRQFILSSKKLLLSDSGFYLCACIKRQGAGKLFFGSGTQLSVL.

This clone was picked up a small number of times. The chain employs TRBV27 and TRBJ1-4; the D gene is possibly TRBD1 (5 bases). Germline CDR1 MNHEY, CDR2 SMNVEV (reference sequence). The CDR3 contains 15 residues. V dropped 1 base and J dropped 10 bases, with 16 bases sitting between them. CDR3 sequence (DNA): TGTGCCAGCAGTTTATTGGTCCAGGGAAGGGCAAAACTGTTTTTT. It is translated as CASSLLVQGRAKLFF.

V and J are TRBV6-5 and TRBJ2-7; D is perhaps TRBD2 (5 bases). Trimming removed 2 bases from V and 7 bases from J, with 15 bases in between. CDR3 length equals 14 residues. Germline V lookup: CDR1 MNHEY, CDR2 SVGAGI. The DNA for the CDR3 is TGTGCCAGCAGTTACCGTAGCGCCGCCGGGGAGCAGTACTTC. This sequence encodes CASSYRSAAGEQYF.

V is TRBV7-2 and J is TRBJ2-5, with 8 bases identical to TRBD2. There are 17 residues in the CDR3. With 1 base clipped from V and 4 bases from J, the junction kept 11 bases outside the gene matches. Germline V gives CDR1 SGHTA, CDR2 FQGNSA. The CDR3 spells CASSLVRGLALGETQYF. CDR3 nucleotide sequence: TGTGCCAGCAGCTTAGTAAGAGGACTAGCATTGGGAGAGACCCAGTACTTC. Full variable domain (missing parts from reference TRBV7-2 and TRBJ2-5): GAGVSQSPSNKVTEKGKDVELRCDPISGHTALYWYRQSLGQGLEFLIYFQGNSAPDKSGLPSDRFSAERTGGSVSTLTIQRTQQEDSAVYLCASSLVRGLALGETQYFGPGTRLLVL.

This chain uses TRBV5-4 with TRBJ1-2; D ambiguous. CDR1 is SGHNT and CDR2 is YYREEE in the germline V gene (reference sequence). The CDR3 is 15 amino acids. The V end was cut by 6 bases, the J end by 2 bases, with 17 bases between. The CDR3 sequence is CASKHSRQYNYGYTF. The CDR3, as DNA: TGTGCCAGCAAGCACAGCCGCCAATACAACTATGGCTACACCTTC.